Presented here are 9 T cell receptor beta chains from one specimen sequenced in a study of a mutant IDH1 vaccine in newly diagnosed glioma. Sample time point: week 5, during vaccination. The vaccine gave 300 ug of a 20-mer mutant IDH1 peptide subcutaneously per dose. TCRdb keeps only in-frame clones here, not all; method: immunoSEQ multiplex PCR. The data show 25,000 to 35,000 clones, with 89% seen just once and roughly 20% held by the top ten. Their antigens are not known. The specimen comprised PBMCs, sampled from a glioma patient whose treatment included an IDH1 peptide vaccine. The receptors stem from a man aged 18 to 30 with glioma.

V usage is TRBV30 and J usage is TRBJ1-1; D might be TRBD1 (5 bases). This CDR3 spans 13 amino acids. Germline loops: CDR1 GTSNPN, CDR2 SVGIG (reference sequence). Deletions cut 2 bases from V and 5 bases from J, with 12 bases between. CDR3 amino acids: CAWSTGTSTEAFF. In nucleotides, the CDR3 is TGTGCCTGGAGTACCGGGACTTCAACTGAAGCTTTCTTT.

This chain joins TRBV30 and TRBJ2-3; tentatively, D is TRBD1 or TRBD2 (6 bases each). Trimming left V 4 bases short and J 9 bases short, with 23 bases between. CDR1 GTSNPN and CDR2 SVGIG come from the germline V gene (reference sequence). The CDR3 totals 15 residues. The CDR3 loop reads CAWTGGGFGPDTQYF. In nucleotides, the CDR3 is TGTGCCTGGACCGGAGGGGGGTTCGGTCCTGACACGCAGTATTTT.

This clone was detected only once. This sequence joins TRBV29-1 and TRBJ1-1; tentatively, D is TRBD1 (6 bases). This CDR3 comprises 13 residues. CDR1 and CDR2 (germline): SQVTM, ANQGSEA. Trimming took 6 bases from V and 2 from J, leaving 13 bases between them. The CDR3 loop reads CSVHRQDNTEAFF. In DNA form, the CDR3 reads TGCAGCGTCCACCGACAGGACAACACTGAAGCTTTCTTT.

The V and J genes are TRBV30 and TRBJ2-6; D remains ambiguous. Germline V gene data show CDR1 as GTSNPN and CDR2 as SVGIG (reference sequence). V lost 0 bases and J 4 bases, leaving 7 bases between the germline ends. This CDR3 spans 14 amino acids. As DNA, the CDR3 is TGTGCCTGGAGTGTAGTACCCGGGGCCAACGTCCTGACTTTC. Its protein is CAWSVVPGANVLTF.

The chain uses TRBV30 and TRBJ1-2; D unresolved. The CDR3 loop spans 17 amino acids. V gave up 0 bases and J gave up 7 bases, with 24 bases separating them. The germline V gene encodes CDR1 GTSNPN and CDR2 SVGIG (reference sequence). Here the CDR3 reads CAWSVPYKKKADVGYTF. In nucleotides, the CDR3 is TGTGCCTGGAGTGTACCTTACAAAAAAAAGGCGGATGTTGGCTACACCTTC.

The J gene is TRBJ1-1, the V gene TRBV27, with D perhaps TRBD1 (5 bases). CDR1 MNHEY and CDR2 SMNVEV come from the germline V gene (reference sequence). The CDR3 sequence is 14 residues long. V was pared by 6 bases and J by 3 bases, with 14 bases between. CDR3 nucleotide sequence: TGTGCCAGCAGGCAGGGTAGTAAGGACACTGAAGCTTTCTTT. Translation: CASRQGSKDTEAFF.

J is TRBJ2-5 and V is TRBV5-4; 14 bases agree with TRBD2. Germline V CDR1 and CDR2: SGHNT, YYREEE (reference sequence). The trim removed 2 bases at V and 4 bases at J, leaving 4 bases unmatched. This CDR3 has 16 amino acids. CDR3 region: CASSFGTSGGGETQYF. CDR3 nucleotide sequence: TGTGCCAGCAGCTTTGGGACTAGCGGGGGAGGAGAGACCCAGTACTTC.

This clone was counted only a few times. This chain uses TRBV7-8 with TRBJ1-1; a possible D gene is TRBD1 (6 bases). The length of the CDR3 is 13 residues. Looked up from germline, CDR1 is SGHVS and CDR2 is FQNEAQ. The ends were cut back, 5 bases at V and 11 bases at J, with 18 bases in the middle. The CDR3 DNA sequence: TGTGCCAGCAGCCCGGTGGGGGCAGGGACGGCTTTCTTT. It codes for CASSPVGAGTAFF. Full variable domain (rest looked up from reference TRBV7-8 and TRBJ1-1): GAGVSQSPRYKVAKRGQDVALRCDPISGHVSLFWYQQALGQGPEFLTYFQNEAQLDKSGLPSDRFFAERPEGSVSTLKIQRTQQEDSAVYLCASSPVGAGTAFFGQGTRLTVV.

This clone occurred once. This chain joins TRBV18 and TRBJ1-2; D might be TRBD1 (5 bases). The CDR3 has 14 residues. Germline V gene data show CDR1 as KGHSH and CDR2 as LQKENI. V shed 2 bases and J shed 4 bases, with 11 bases lying between them. The CDR3 nucleotides read TGTGCCAGCTCACCAAATCGGGGGGGCTATGGCTACACCTTC. Its translation is CASSPNRGGYGYTF. Together with reference TRBV18 and TRBJ1-2, the CDR3 gives the full variable domain: NAGVMQNPRHLVRRRGQEARLRCSPMKGHSHVYWYRQLPEEGLKFMVYLQKENIIDESGMPKERFSAEFPKEGPSILRIQQVVRGDSAAYFCASSPNRGGYGYTFGSGTRLTVV.